These 2 T cell receptor beta chains were sequenced from one sample in a study of regulatory T cells in long-lasting Graves disease. Time point defined: newly diagnosed GD, antithyroid drugs for less than 3 months. PBMC RNA served as the TCR library source. Construction of TCR beta libraries relied on iRepertoire HTBI primers and on Arm-PCR targeting CDR3 regions. TCRdb ran MiXCR on the multiplex PCR reads and lists one entry per CDR3 protein. In the table there are approximately 400,000 distinct CDR3 sequences, about 16% of which are singletons. The sequencing here drew on peripheral blood mononuclear cells (PBMCs), taken at new diagnosis, from a patient treated with antithyroid drugs. All receptors come from a female donor with Graves disease.

This clonotype was observed a few times. Relative to the germline gene, one junction end is altered; a read error may explain this. The CDR3: CSASSGRPSTDAQYF. The CDR3 bases are TGCAGTGCCTCTAGCGGGAGGCCTTCTACAGATGCGCAGTATTTT. The chain combines TRBV20-1 with TRBJ2-3; the match to TRBD2 covers 11 bases. This CDR3 contains 15 residues. The germline CDR1 and CDR2 sequences are DFQATT and SNEGSKA (reference sequence).

This clonotype was counted ten times or more. V is TRBV19 and J is TRBJ1-5; D is uncertain. V gave up 9 bases and J gave up 0 bases, with 12 bases separating them. CDR3 length: 14 amino acids. In germline, CDR1 is LNHDA, CDR2 SQIVND (reference sequence). The CDR3 nucleotides read TGTGCCAGCAGCATAGGATATAGCAATCAGCCCCAGCATTTT. It yields the protein CASSIGYSNQPQHF.